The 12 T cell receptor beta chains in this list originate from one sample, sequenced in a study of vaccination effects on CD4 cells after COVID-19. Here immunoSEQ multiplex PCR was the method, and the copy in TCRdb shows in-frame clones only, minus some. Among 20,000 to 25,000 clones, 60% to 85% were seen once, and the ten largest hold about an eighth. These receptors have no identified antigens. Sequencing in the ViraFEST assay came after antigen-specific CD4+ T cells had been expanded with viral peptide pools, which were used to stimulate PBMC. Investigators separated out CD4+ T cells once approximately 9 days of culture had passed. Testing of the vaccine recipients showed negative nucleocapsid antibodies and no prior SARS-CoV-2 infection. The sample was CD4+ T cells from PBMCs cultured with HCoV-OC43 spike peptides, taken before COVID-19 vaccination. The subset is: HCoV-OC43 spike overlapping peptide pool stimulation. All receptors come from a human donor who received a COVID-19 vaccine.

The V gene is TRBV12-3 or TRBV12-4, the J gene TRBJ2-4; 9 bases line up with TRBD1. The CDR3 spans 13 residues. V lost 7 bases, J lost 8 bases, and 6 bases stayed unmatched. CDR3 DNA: TGTGCCAGCATGGGGGACAGGGATGACATTCAGTACTTC. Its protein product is CASMGDRDDIQYF.

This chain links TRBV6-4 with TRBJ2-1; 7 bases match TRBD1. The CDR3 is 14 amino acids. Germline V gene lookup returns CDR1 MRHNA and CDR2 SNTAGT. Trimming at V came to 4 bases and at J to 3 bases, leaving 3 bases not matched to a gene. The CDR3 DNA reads TGTGCCAGCAGTGGAGGGGACAGCTACAATGAGCAGTTCTTC. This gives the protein CASSGGDSYNEQFF.

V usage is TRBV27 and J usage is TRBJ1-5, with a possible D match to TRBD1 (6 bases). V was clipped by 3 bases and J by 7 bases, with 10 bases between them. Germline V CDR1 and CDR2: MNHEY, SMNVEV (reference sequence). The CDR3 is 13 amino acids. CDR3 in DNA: TGTGCCAGCAGTTTCACAGGGTTGCAGCCCCAGCATTTT. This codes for CASSFTGLQPQHF.

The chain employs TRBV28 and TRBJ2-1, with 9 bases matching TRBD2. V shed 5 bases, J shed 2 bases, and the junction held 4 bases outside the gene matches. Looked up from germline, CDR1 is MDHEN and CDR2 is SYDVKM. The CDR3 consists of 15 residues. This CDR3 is CASSALAGTYNEQFF. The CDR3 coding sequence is TGTGCCAGCAGTGCCCTAGCGGGAACCTACAATGAGCAGTTCTTC.

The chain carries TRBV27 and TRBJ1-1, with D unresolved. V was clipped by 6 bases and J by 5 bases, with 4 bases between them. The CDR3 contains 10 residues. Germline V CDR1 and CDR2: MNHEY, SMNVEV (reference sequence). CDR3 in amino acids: CASRDTEAFF. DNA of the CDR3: TGTGCCAGCAGGGATACTGAAGCTTTCTTT.

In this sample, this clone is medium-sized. The CDR3 spells CASRTGTSSYNEQFF. The CDR3 nucleotides are TGTGCCAGCAGAACTGGGACTAGTAGCTACAATGAGCAGTTCTTC. The gene calls are TRBV3-1 (or the pseudogene TRBV3-2) and TRBJ2-1; 8 positions agree with TRBD2. The CDR3 covers 15 residues. CDR1 and CDR2 from the germline V gene are LGHDT and YNNKEL (reference sequence). The J segment lost 3 bases and the V segment lost 6 bases, leaving 7 bases of the junction unmatched.

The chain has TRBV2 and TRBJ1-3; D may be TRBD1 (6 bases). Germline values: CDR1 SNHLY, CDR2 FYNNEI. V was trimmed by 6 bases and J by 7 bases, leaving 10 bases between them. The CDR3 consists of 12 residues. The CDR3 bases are TGTGCCAGCAGGGACAGTTTGAACACCATATATTTT. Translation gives CASRDSLNTIYF.

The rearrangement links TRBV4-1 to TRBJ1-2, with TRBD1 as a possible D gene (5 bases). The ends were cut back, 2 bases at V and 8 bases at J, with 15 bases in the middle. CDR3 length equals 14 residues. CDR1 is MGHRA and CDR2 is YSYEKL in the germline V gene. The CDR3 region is CASSQFSGSQGYTF. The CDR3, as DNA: TGCGCCAGCAGCCAATTTTCAGGGAGTCAAGGCTACACCTTC.

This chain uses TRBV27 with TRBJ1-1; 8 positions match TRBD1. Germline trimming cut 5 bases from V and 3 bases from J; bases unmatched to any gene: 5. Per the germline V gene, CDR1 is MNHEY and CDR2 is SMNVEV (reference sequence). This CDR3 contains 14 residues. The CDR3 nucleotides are TGTGCCAGCAGTGCTCAGGGGGCCGACACTGAAGCTTTCTTT. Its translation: CASSAQGADTEAFF.

CDR3 coding DNA: TGTGCCAGCACAGGGACCAACGCGAACACCGGGGAGCTGTTTTTT. It yields the protein CASTGTNANTGELFF. This rearrangement joins TRBV27 to TRBJ2-2; D may match TRBD1 or TRBD2 (5 bases each). CDR1 and CDR2 from the germline V gene are MNHEY and SMNVEV (reference sequence). V was trimmed by 7 bases and J by 0 bases, leaving 12 bases between them. CDR3 length: 15 amino acids.

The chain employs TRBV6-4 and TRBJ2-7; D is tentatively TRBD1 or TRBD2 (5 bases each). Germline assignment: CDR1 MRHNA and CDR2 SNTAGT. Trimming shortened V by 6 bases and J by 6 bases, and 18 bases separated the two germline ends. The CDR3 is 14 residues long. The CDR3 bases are TGTGCCAGCAGGGAGACGGGGCGCACCCGCGAGCAGTACTTC. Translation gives CASRETGRTREQYF.

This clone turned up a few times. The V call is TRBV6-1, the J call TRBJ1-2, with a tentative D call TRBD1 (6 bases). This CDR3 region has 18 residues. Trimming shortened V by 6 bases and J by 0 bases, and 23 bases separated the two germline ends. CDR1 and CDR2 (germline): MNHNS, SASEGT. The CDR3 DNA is TGTGCCAGCAGGGAAACGCGGGCTCCGGACAGTTCTAACTATGGCTACACCTTC. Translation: CASRETRAPDSSNYGYTF.